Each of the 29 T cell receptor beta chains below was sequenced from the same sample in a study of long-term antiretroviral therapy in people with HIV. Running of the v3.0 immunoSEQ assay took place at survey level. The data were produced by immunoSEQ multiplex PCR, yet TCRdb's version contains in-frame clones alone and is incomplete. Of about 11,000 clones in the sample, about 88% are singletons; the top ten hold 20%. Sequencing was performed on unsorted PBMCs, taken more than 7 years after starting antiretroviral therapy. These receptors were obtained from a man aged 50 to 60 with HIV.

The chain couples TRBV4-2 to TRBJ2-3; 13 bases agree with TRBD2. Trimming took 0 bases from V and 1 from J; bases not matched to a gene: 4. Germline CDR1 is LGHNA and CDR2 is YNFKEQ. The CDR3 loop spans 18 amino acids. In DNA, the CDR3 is TGTGCCAGCAGCCAAGACCCGGGACTAGCGGGGCGCACAGATACGCAGTATTTT. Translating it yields CASSQDPGLAGRTDTQYF.

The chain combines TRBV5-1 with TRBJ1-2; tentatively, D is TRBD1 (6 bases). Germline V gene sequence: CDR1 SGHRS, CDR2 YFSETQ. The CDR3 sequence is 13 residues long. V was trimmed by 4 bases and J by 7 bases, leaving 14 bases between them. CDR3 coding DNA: TGCGCCAGCAGCGTTGGAGGGGGGGGTGGCTACACCTTC. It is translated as CASSVGGGGGYTF.

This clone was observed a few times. CDR3 bases: TGTGCCAGCAGTATACGGACAGGGGGGACTGAAGCTTTCTTT. Protein: CASSIRTGGTEAFF. The J gene is TRBJ1-1, the V gene TRBV6-1; 10 positions match TRBD1. V lost 5 bases, J lost 5 bases, and 5 bases stayed unmatched. CDR3 length equals 14 residues. Looked up from germline, CDR1 is MNHNS and CDR2 is SASEGT.

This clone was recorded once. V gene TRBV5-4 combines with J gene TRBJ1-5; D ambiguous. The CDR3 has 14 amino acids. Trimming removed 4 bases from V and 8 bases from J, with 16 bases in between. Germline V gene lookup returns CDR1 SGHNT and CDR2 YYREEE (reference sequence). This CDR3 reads CASSPDPEVEPQHF. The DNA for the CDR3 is TGTGCCAGCAGCCCGGACCCGGAGGTGGAGCCCCAGCATTTT.

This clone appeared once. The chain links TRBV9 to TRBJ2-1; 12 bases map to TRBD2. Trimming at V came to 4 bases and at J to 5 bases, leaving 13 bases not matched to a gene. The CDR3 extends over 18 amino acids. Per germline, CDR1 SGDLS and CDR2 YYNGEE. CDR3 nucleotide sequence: TGTGCCAGCAGCCCCCGGGGTCGGACTAGCGGGGCGCACAATGAGCAGTTCTTC. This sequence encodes CASSPRGRTSGAHNEQFF.

CDR3 bases: TGTGCCAGCAGTTACGGGGGGGTCGTTTATGGCTACACCTTC. It specifies CASSYGGVVYGYTF. The chain is built from TRBV6-4 and TRBJ1-2, with TRBD1 as a possible D gene (5 bases). Germline V lookup: CDR1 MRHNA, CDR2 SNTAGT. V dropped 5 bases and J dropped 5 bases, with 15 bases sitting between them. The CDR3 extends over 14 amino acids.

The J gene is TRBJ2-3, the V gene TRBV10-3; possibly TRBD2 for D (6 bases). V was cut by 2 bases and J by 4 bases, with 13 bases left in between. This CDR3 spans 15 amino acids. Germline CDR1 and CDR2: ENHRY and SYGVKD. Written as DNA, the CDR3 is TGTGCCATCAGTGAGATCGGGGGACGCGCAGATACGCAGTATTTT. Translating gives CAISEIGGRADTQYF.

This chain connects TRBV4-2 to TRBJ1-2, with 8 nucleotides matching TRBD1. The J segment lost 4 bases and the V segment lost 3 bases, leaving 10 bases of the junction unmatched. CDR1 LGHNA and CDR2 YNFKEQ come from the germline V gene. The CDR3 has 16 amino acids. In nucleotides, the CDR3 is TGTGCCAGCAGCCACCCCCAGACAGGGGACGGCTATGGCTACACCTTC. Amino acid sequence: CASSHPQTGDGYGYTF.

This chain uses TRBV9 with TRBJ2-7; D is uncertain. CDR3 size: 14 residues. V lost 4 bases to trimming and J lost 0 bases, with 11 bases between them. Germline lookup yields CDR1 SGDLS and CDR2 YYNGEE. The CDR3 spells CASSSGPNSYEQYF. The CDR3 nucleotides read TGTGCCAGCAGCTCAGGACCAAACTCCTACGAGCAGTACTTC.

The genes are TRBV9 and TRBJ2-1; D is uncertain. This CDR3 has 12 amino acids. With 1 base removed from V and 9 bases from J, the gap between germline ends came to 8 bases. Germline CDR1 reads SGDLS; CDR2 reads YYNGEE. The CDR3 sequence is CASSVTPGEQFF. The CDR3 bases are TGTGCCAGCAGCGTAACCCCAGGTGAGCAGTTCTTC.

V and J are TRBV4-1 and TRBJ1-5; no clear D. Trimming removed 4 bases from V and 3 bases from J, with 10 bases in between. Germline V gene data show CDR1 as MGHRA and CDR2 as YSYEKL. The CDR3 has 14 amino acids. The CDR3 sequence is CASSPGIVNQPQHF. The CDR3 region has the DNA TGCGCCAGCAGCCCCGGGATCGTCAATCAGCCCCAGCATTTT.

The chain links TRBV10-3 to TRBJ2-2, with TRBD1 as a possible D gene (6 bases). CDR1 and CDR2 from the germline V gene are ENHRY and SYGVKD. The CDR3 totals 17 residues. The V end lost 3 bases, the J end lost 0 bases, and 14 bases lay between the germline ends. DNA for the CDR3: TGTGCCATCAGTGATCGCCCGGGACACCCGAACACCGGGGAGCTGTTTTTT. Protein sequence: CAISDRPGHPNTGELFF.

The CDR3 nucleotides are TGCGCCAGCAGTGAGTTTCCAGGGTCGAACACTGAAGCTTTCTTT. It yields the protein CASSEFPGSNTEAFF. The chain links TRBV10-2 to TRBJ1-1; D possibly corresponds to TRBD1 (5 bases). Germline lookup yields CDR1 WSHSY and CDR2 SAAADI. V was trimmed by 1 base and J by 1 base, leaving 10 bases between them. This CDR3 is built from 15 residues.

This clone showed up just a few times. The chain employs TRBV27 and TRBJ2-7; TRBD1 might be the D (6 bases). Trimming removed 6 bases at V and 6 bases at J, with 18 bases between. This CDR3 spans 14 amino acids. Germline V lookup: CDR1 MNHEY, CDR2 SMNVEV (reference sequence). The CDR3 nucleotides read TGTGCCAGCAGCCCCCGGGACAAGGGCCTCGAGCAGTACTTC. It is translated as CASSPRDKGLEQYF.

CDR3 loop: CSVPDQIGQGDYGYTF. In DNA form, the CDR3 reads TGCAGCGTTCCAGATCAGATTGGACAGGGGGACTATGGCTACACCTTC. The genes are TRBV29-1 and TRBJ1-2; TRBD1 matches 10 bases. The CDR3 runs 16 residues. CDR1 SQVTM and CDR2 ANQGSEA come from the germline V gene. After removal of 5 bases from V and 3 bases from J, the junction contained 12 bases not matched to a gene.

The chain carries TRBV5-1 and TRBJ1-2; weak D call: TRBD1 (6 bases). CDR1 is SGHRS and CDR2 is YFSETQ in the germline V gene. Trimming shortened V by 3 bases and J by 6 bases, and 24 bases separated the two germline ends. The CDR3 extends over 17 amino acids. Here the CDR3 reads CASSYHESQGRPHGYTF. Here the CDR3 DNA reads TGCGCCAGCAGCTACCATGAGTCACAGGGCCGTCCTCATGGCTACACCTTC.

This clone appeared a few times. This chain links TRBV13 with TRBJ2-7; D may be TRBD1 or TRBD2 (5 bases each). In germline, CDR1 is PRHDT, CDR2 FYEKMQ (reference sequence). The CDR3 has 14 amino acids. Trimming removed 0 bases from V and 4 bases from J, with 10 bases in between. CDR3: CASSLGLEGYEQYF. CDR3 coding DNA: TGTGCCAGCAGCTTAGGCCTAGAGGGGTACGAGCAGTACTTC.

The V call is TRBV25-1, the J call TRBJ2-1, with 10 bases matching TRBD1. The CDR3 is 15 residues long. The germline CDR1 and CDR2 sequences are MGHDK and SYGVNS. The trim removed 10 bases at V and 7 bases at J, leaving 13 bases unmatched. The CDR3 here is CATEGGTGVRNEQFF. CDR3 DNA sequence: TGTGCCACCGAAGGTGGGACAGGGGTCAGGAATGAGCAGTTCTTC.

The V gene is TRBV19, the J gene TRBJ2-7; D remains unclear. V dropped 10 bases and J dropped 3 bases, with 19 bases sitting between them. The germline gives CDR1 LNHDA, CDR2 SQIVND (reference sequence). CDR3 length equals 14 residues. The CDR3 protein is CATSGPLGIYEQYF. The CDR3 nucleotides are TGTGCCACTTCCGGGCCCCTGGGGATCTACGAGCAGTACTTC.

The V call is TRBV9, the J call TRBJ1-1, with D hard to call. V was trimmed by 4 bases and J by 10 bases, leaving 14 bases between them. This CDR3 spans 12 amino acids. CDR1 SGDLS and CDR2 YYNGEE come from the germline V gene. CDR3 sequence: CASSPYREGAFF. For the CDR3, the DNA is TGTGCCAGCAGCCCATACAGAGAAGGAGCTTTCTTT.

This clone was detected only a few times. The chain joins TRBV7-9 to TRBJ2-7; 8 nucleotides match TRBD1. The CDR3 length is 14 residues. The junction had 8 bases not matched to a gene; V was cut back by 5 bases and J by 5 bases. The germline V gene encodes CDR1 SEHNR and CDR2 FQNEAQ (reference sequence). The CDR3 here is CASSARDRSNEQYF. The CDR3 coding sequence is TGTGCCAGCAGCGCAAGGGACAGGTCCAACGAGCAGTACTTC.

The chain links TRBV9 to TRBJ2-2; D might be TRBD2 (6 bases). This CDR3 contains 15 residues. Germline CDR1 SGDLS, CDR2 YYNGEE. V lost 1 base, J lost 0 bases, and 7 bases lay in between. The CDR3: CASSVTGANTGELFF. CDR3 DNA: TGTGCCAGCAGCGTAACGGGGGCGAACACCGGGGAGCTGTTTTTT.

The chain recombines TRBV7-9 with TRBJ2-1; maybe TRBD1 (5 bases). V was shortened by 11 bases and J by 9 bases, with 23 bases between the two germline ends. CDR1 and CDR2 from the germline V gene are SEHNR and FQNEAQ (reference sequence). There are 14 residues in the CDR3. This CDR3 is CALYREQGIGEQFF. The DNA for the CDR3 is TGTGCCCTCTATCGAGAGCAGGGTATCGGTGAGCAGTTCTTC.

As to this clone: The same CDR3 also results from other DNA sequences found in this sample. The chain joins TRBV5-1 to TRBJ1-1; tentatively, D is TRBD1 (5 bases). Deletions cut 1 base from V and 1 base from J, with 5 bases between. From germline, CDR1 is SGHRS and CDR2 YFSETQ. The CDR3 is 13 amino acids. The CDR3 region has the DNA TGCGCCAGCAGCTTGAGGGGGAACACTGAAGCTTTCTTT. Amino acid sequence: CASSLRGNTEAFF.

CDR3 sequence (DNA): TGTGCCAGCAGTGCAGGGGAGAACACTGAAGCTTTCTTT. Translated, it gives CASSAGENTEAFF. The V and J genes are TRBV6-1 and TRBJ1-1; maybe TRBD1 (6 bases). The V gene lost 4 bases and the J gene lost 1 base, with 7 bases spanning the gap. There are 13 residues in the CDR3. Germline V gene data show CDR1 as MNHNS and CDR2 as SASEGT.

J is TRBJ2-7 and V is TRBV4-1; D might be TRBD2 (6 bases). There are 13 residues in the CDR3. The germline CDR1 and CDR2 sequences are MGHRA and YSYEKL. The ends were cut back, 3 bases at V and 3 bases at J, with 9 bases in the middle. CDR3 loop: CASSQREDYEQYF. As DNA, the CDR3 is TGCGCCAGCAGCCAGAGGGAGGACTACGAGCAGTACTTC.

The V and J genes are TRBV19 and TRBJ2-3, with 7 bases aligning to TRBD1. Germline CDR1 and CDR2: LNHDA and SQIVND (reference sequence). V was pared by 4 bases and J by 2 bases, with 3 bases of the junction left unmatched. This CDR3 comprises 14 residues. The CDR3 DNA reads TGTGCCAGTAGTAGGGGACAGCCCACAGATACGCAGTATTTT. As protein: CASSRGQPTDTQYF.

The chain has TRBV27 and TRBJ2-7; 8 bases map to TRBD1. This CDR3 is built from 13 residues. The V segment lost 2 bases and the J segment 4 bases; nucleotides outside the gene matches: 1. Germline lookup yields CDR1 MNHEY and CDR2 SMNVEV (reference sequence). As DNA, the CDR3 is TGTGCCAGCAGTTTAACAGGGGGGTACGAGCAGTACTTC. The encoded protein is CASSLTGGYEQYF.

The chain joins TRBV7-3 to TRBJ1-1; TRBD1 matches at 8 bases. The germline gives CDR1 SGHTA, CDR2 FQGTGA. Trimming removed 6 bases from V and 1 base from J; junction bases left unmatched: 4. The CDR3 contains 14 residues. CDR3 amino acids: CASSSTGANTEAFF. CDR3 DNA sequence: TGTGCCAGCAGTTCGACAGGGGCGAACACTGAAGCTTTCTTT. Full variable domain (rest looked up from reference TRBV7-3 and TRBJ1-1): GAGVSQTPSNKVTEKGKYVELRCDPISGHTALYWYRQSLGQGPEFLIYFQGTGAADDSGLPNDRFFAVRPEGSVSTLKIQRTERGDSAVYLCASSSTGANTEAFFGQGTRLTVV.